The 5 T cell receptor beta chains listed next were all sequenced from one sample in a study of control samples from healthy donors and cancer patients. TCRdb's table, derived via immunoSEQ multiplex PCR, lists solely in-frame clones and lacks some. This table holds about 130,000 clones, roughly 90% found once. Material for sequencing was blood. The receptors stem from a man aged 18 to 29 in good health.

V is TRBV7-2 and J is TRBJ1-1; 7 bases fit TRBD1. The germline V gene encodes CDR1 SGHTA and CDR2 FQGNSA. The length of the CDR3 is 15 residues. J was trimmed by 1 base and V by 1 base; bases with no gene match: 3. The CDR3 region has the DNA TGTGCCAGCAGCTTAGGTCCAGGGGGGAACACTGAAGCTTTCTTT. This sequence encodes CASSLGPGGNTEAFF.

V is TRBV11-2 and J is TRBJ2-5, with D perhaps matching TRBD1 (5 bases). The CDR3 is 16 amino acids. Trimming left V 1 base short and J 0 bases short, with 12 bases between. Germline-derived CDR1 and CDR2 are SGHAT and FQNNGV. The CDR3 DNA reads TGTGCCAGCAGCTTAGCTCGTGGGGCGCACCAAGAGACCCAGTACTTC. It encodes CASSLARGAHQETQYF. The full variable domain, in which reference TRBV11-2 and TRBJ2-5 provide the parts outside the CDR3, is EAGVAQSPRYKIIEKRQSVAFWCNPISGHATLYWYQQILGQGPKLLIQFQNNGVVDDSQLPKDRFSAERLKGVDSTLKIQPAKLEDSAVYLCASSLARGAHQETQYFGPGTRLLVL.

This sequence joins TRBV3-1 (or the pseudogene TRBV3-2) and TRBJ1-6; TRBD1 agrees at 9 bases. The trim removed 2 bases at V and 10 bases at J, leaving 3 bases unmatched. CDR3 length equals 14 residues. Germline loops: CDR1 LGHDT, CDR2 YNNKEL (reference sequence). The CDR3 sequence is CASSQWDRDSPLHF. The CDR3 DNA is TGTGCCAGCAGCCAATGGGACAGGGACTCACCCCTCCACTTT.

The chain links TRBV5-1 to TRBJ1-1; D might be TRBD1 (6 bases). The V gene lost 4 bases and the J gene lost 1 base, with 20 bases spanning the gap. The CDR3 runs 17 residues. The germline gives CDR1 SGHRS, CDR2 YFSETQ. As DNA, the CDR3 is TGCGCCAGCAGCCGGGACACTGATCCACAGGCGAACACTGAAGCTTTCTTT. Protein sequence: CASSRDTDPQANTEAFF.

The chain joins TRBV2 to TRBJ2-5, with 7 nucleotides matching TRBD2. V shed 5 bases and J 2 bases; nucleotides not matched to a gene: 8. The CDR3 consists of 15 residues. CDR1 is SNHLY and CDR2 is FYNNEI in the germline V gene. CDR3 sequence: CASSKTSWGQETQYF. Written as DNA, the CDR3 is TGTGCCAGCAGTAAGACTAGCTGGGGTCAAGAGACCCAGTACTTC.